This TCR beta chain is drawn from a study of T cell responses to AZD1222 COVID-19 vaccine. Study conclusions and caveats: Distributed over spike, vaccine-associated CD4 TCRs predominated at 160-218 and 743-854. Just 5 or 6 AZD1222 recipients tested seropositive at baseline. Donors were mostly white British, more females; clonal diversity possibly underestimated.

The germline CDR1 and CDR2 sequences are WSHSY and SAAADI. The CDR3 has 12 residues. The V gene lost 6 bases and the J gene lost 2 bases, with 5 bases spanning the gap. This clone was counted between two and nine times. Its antigen is not identified. The data were produced by immunoSEQ multiplex PCR, yet TCRdb's version contains in-frame clones alone and is incomplete. The sample records some 120,000 clones, about 88% being singletons. This sequence joins TRBV10-2 and TRBJ1-3, with D uncertain. The sequencing here drew on peripheral blood, taken 28 days after the second AZD1222 dose. This TCR was recovered from an adult who received the AZD1222 COVID-19 vaccine. CDR3 nucleotides: TGCGCCAGCAGGGAACCTGGAAACACCATATATTTT. It translates to CASREPGNTIYF.